Shown below are 4 T cell receptor beta chains from a single sample sequenced in a study of shared clonotypes between healthy human individuals. TCRdb's table, derived via immunoSEQ multiplex PCR, lists solely in-frame clones and lacks some. The sample contains some 2,500,000 clones, approximately 90% of which appear only once. Sample: naive CD4+ T cells from PBMCs. Subset described: CD45RA+ positively selected. These receptors were collected from a man in his late teens or twenties in good health. Some clones in this sample may be carry-over from other donors' samples.

Concerning this clone itself: The identical CDR3 is also encoded by other nucleotide sequences in the sample. The chain couples TRBV5-1 to TRBJ1-3, with 8 bases that match TRBD1. CDR3 length equals 15 residues. The germline V gene has CDR1 SGHRS and CDR2 YFSETQ. Trimming removed 4 bases from V and 0 bases from J; junction bases left unmatched: 3. CDR3 sequence reads: CASSETGGSGNTIYF. As DNA, the CDR3 is TGCGCCAGCAGCGAAACAGGGGGCTCTGGAAACACCATATATTTT.

The V call is TRBV29-1, the J call TRBJ1-1; perhaps TRBD1 as D (5 bases). CDR3 size: 12 residues. CDR1 is SQVTM, CDR2 ANQGSEA, per germline. The V end lost 6 bases, the J end lost 5 bases, and 13 bases lay between the germline ends. The CDR3 DNA reads TGCAGCGTCCCCATCGGGGGGACTGAAGCTTTCTTT. Translating it yields CSVPIGGTEAFF.

The V call is TRBV27, the J call TRBJ2-1, with TRBD1 matching over 8 bases. The CDR3 is 15 residues long. In germline, CDR1 is MNHEY, CDR2 SMNVEV (reference sequence). V lost 4 bases and J lost 0; bases outside the gene matches: 2. CDR3 nucleotides: TGTGCCAGCAGTTGGACAGGGAGCTCCTACAATGAGCAGTTCTTC. It specifies CASSWTGSSYNEQFF.

This chain links TRBV2 with TRBJ2-3; 7 bases are shared with TRBD2. V lost 11 bases to trimming and J lost 4 bases; unmatched junction nucleotides: 6. The CDR3 runs 12 residues. The germline gives CDR1 SNHLY, CDR2 FYNNEI. The CDR3 here is CAATGGADTQYF. Here the CDR3 DNA reads TGTGCCGCGACTGGGGGGGCAGATACGCAGTATTTT.